Below are 32 T cell receptor beta chains sequenced from a single sample in a study of identical twins. TCRdb reanalysed the 5' RACE reads using MiXCR and keeps one entry per CDR3 protein. The sample includes about 470,000 distinct CDR3 sequences, about 24% of them seen just once. These data also formed part of another study, on T cells expressing NK-cell markers.

Sequencing was carried out using CD4+ T cells sorted from blood. These receptors were obtained from a woman under 30 in good health.

The rearrangement joins TRBV11-2 to TRBJ2-7; no definite D call. Trimming stripped 4 bases from V and 9 bases from J, with 7 bases between. The CDR3 extends over 10 amino acids. Germline V CDR1 and CDR2: SGHAT, FQNNGV. CDR3 amino acids: CASSSRWQYF. CDR3 DNA sequence: TGTGCCAGCAGCTCGAGGTGGCAGTACTTC.

The sample holds a few counts of this clonotype. The chain links TRBV3-1 to TRBJ2-3; 8 bases agree with TRBD2. CDR1 is LGHDT, CDR2 YNNKEL, per germline (reference sequence). The V segment lost 1 base and the J segment 6 bases; nucleotides outside the gene matches: 9. CDR3 size: 16 residues. The CDR3 loop reads CASSQGVGRAFDTQYF. In DNA, the CDR3 is TGTGCCAGCAGCCAAGGGGTCGGGAGGGCCTTTGATACGCAGTATTTT.

The chain links TRBV7-9 to TRBJ1-1; no reliable D call. This CDR3 contains 12 residues. V was trimmed by 5 bases and J by 7 bases, leaving 11 bases between them. Germline-derived CDR1 and CDR2 are SEHNR and FQNEAQ (reference sequence). The CDR3 loop is CASSRDESEAFF. CDR3 DNA: TGTGCCAGCAGCCGAGACGAGAGTGAAGCTTTCTTT.

The gene calls are TRBV20-1 and TRBJ1-4; D is uncertain. Per germline, CDR1 DFQATT and CDR2 SNEGSKA (reference sequence). Trimming pared 1 base from V and 5 bases from J, leaving 5 bases between. This CDR3 spans 12 amino acids. Here the CDR3 DNA reads TGCAGTGCTAGAGTTCTGAATGAAAAACTGTTTTTT. Its protein is CSARVLNEKLFF.

This clonotype has a count of ten or more. The chain couples TRBV12-3 or TRBV12-4 to TRBJ1-2; a possible D gene is TRBD1 (5 bases). This CDR3 comprises 12 residues. V was trimmed by 6 bases and J by 7 bases, leaving 12 bases between them. The CDR3 nucleotides are TGTGCCAGCAGCCGTGTGGGGGGTGGCTACACCTTC. This gives the protein CASSRVGGGYTF.

This clonotype was seen ten or more times. The J gene is TRBJ2-1, the V gene TRBV7-9; 7 bases fit TRBD1. Germline loops: CDR1 SEHNR, CDR2 FQNEAQ (reference sequence). V trimming: 5 bases; J trimming: 5 bases; junction bases outside the gene matches: 9. This CDR3 is 15 amino acids long. In nucleotides, the CDR3 is TGTGCCAGCAGCGGAAAGACAGGGCTCAACAATGAGCAGTTCTTC. It codes for CASSGKTGLNNEQFF.

This rearrangement joins TRBV15 to TRBJ2-5; D perhaps matches TRBD1 (6 bases). In germline, CDR1 is LNHNV, CDR2 YYDKDF (reference sequence). V lost 0 bases and J 5 bases, leaving 10 bases between the germline ends. The length of the CDR3 is 14 residues. The CDR3 region is CATSREQGAETQYF. CDR3 coding DNA: TGTGCCACCAGCAGAGAACAGGGCGCGGAGACCCAGTACTTC. The full variable domain, rest sourced from reference TRBV15 and TRBJ2-5, is DAMVIQNPRYQVTQFGKPVTLSCSQTLNHNVMYWYQQKSSQAPKLLFHYYDKDFNNEADTPDNFQSRRPNTSFCFLDIRSPGLGDTAMYLCATSREQGAETQYFGPGTRLLVL.

This clonotype was counted only a few times. The chain employs TRBV5-8 and TRBJ2-5; tentative D call: TRBD2 (6 bases). The V and J ends lost 4 bases and 3 bases respectively, with 13 bases between them. Germline CDR1 is SGHTS and CDR2 is YDEGEE. This CDR3 comprises 14 residues. CDR3 residues: CASSKRPGEETQYF. CDR3 sequence (DNA): TGTGCCAGCAGCAAGAGACCGGGGGAAGAGACCCAGTACTTC.

The chain employs TRBV10-3 and TRBJ2-7, with 9 bases aligning to TRBD1. Germline values: CDR1 ENHRY, CDR2 SYGVKD. The CDR3 runs to 14 residues. J was trimmed by 5 bases and V by 4 bases; bases with no gene match: 6. The CDR3 loop is CAISGGQGYNEQYF. CDR3 coding DNA: TGTGCCATCAGTGGCGGACAGGGGTATAACGAGCAGTACTTC.

In its sample, this clonotype was seen a few times. The chain joins TRBV5-1 to TRBJ2-7; 11 nucleotides match TRBD1. The CDR3 spans 14 residues. Germline V gene lookup returns CDR1 SGHRS and CDR2 YFSETQ. The V and J ends lost 2 bases and 5 bases, in that order; junction bases with no gene match: 3. The CDR3, as DNA: TGCGCCAGCAGCTTCGGACAGGGGGCTGACGAGCAGTACTTC. Protein: CASSFGQGADEQYF.

This sequence joins TRBV24-1 and TRBJ2-2; maybe TRBD1 (5 bases). The germline CDR1 and CDR2 sequences are KGHDR and SFDVKD. Trimming took 0 bases from V and 4 from J, leaving 11 bases between them. The CDR3 runs to 16 residues. CDR3 in amino acids: CATSDLPQVVTGELFF. The CDR3 DNA follows: TGTGCCACCAGTGATTTGCCACAGGTCGTCACCGGGGAGCTGTTTTTT.

In this sample, this clonotype turned up a few times. V gene TRBV20-1 combines with J gene TRBJ2-7; 8 bases map to TRBD2. The CDR3 has 14 residues. The ends lost 3 bases at V and 1 base at J; junction bases unmatched: 5. The germline V gene encodes CDR1 DFQATT and CDR2 SNEGSKA (reference sequence). Here the CDR3 reads CSASWSGGSYEQYF. The CDR3 coding sequence is TGCAGTGCTAGTTGGTCGGGAGGGTCCTACGAGCAGTACTTC.

This clonotype has a handful of counts. The chain links TRBV9 to TRBJ1-5; D is possibly TRBD1 (5 bases). Trimming stripped 3 bases from V and 0 bases from J, with 10 bases between. From germline, CDR1 is SGDLS and CDR2 YYNGEE. The CDR3 contains 15 residues. CDR3 sequence: CASSASGYSNQPQHF. DNA for the CDR3: TGTGCCAGCAGCGCCTCAGGGTATAGCAATCAGCCCCAGCATTTT.

The sample holds a few counts of this clonotype. The gene calls are TRBV7-6 and TRBJ1-6; no reliable D call. This CDR3 spans 16 amino acids. CDR1 and CDR2 (germline): SGHVS, FNYEAQ. V was clipped by 5 bases and J by 1 base, with 12 bases between them. CDR3 loop: CASSLTQRSYNSPLHF. CDR3 coding DNA: TGTGCCAGCAGCCTGACGCAGCGGTCCTATAATTCACCCCTCCACTTT. Full variable domain (missing parts from reference TRBV7-6 and TRBJ1-6): GAGVSQSPRYKVTKRGQDVALRCDPISGHVSLYWYRQALGQGPEFLTYFNYEAQQDKSGLPNDRFSAERPEGSISTLTIQRTEQRDSAMYRCASSLTQRSYNSPLHFGNGTRLTVT.

This clonotype was seen more than once but under ten times. The chain employs TRBV7-7 and TRBJ2-1; TRBD1 might be the D (5 bases). Germline CDR1 is SSHAT and CDR2 is FNYEAQ (reference sequence). V lost 5 bases to trimming and J lost 2 bases, with 7 bases between them. CDR3 size: 13 residues. The CDR3 DNA reads TGTGCCAGCAGCGCGACAGCCTACAATGAGCAGTTCTTC. Amino acids: CASSATAYNEQFF.

This clonotype has more than one count but fewer than ten. J is TRBJ2-1 and V is TRBV5-5; weak D call: TRBD2 (5 bases). The V and J ends lost 4 bases and 0 bases respectively, with 14 bases between them. The CDR3 has 16 amino acids. Germline V CDR1 and CDR2: SGHKS, YYEKEE (reference sequence). CDR3 sequence: CASSVFLGSSYNEQFF. The DNA of the CDR3 is TGTGCCAGCAGCGTCTTTCTAGGGAGCTCCTACAATGAGCAGTTCTTC.

CDR3 loop: CASSEGNRAFF. The CDR3, as DNA: TGCGCCAGCAGTGAGGGGAATAGGGCTTTCTTT. V gene TRBV10-2 combines with J gene TRBJ1-1; D is uncertain. This CDR3 comprises 11 residues. Per germline, CDR1 WSHSY and CDR2 SAAADI. The germline V and J ends were trimmed by 2 bases and 11 bases, with 9 bases remaining between them.

This clonotype was detected a few times. This rearrangement joins TRBV12-3 or TRBV12-4 to TRBJ1-5; unclear D gene. Trimming shortened V by 2 bases and J by 0 bases, and 8 bases separated the two germline ends. This CDR3 has 15 amino acids. The CDR3 region has the DNA TGTGCCAGCAGTTTACGGGCCGATAGCAATCAGCCCCAGCATTTT. The encoded protein is CASSLRADSNQPQHF.

This clonotype was counted between two and nine times. This chain uses TRBV20-1 with TRBJ2-7; 8 bases align to TRBD1. V shed 3 bases and J 5 bases; nucleotides not matched to a gene: 6. Germline V CDR1 and CDR2: DFQATT, SNEGSKA (reference sequence). The CDR3 runs to 13 residues. The CDR3 nucleotides are TGCAGTGCTAGTCCAGGGGGCGAGGACGAGCAGTACTTC. It codes for CSASPGGEDEQYF.

This clonotype has a handful of counts. V usage is TRBV20-1 and J usage is TRBJ2-1; 16 nucleotides agree with TRBD2. CDR1 and CDR2 from the germline V gene are DFQATT and SNEGSKA (reference sequence). This CDR3 has 14 residues. With 5 bases clipped from V and 7 bases from J, the junction kept 2 bases outside the gene matches. Here the CDR3 DNA reads TGCAGTGCTGGGACTAGCGGGGGGGTGAATGAGCAGTTCTTC. This sequence encodes CSAGTSGGVNEQFF.

The chain employs TRBV10-3 and TRBJ2-3; the D is unclear. Germline lookup yields CDR1 ENHRY and CDR2 SYGVKD. The CDR3 is 14 amino acids. Trimming left V 7 bases short and J 7 bases short, with 18 bases between. CDR3 in amino acids: CAINGGRKFHTQYF. The CDR3 DNA is TGTGCCATCAACGGCGGAAGGAAGTTTCATACGCAGTATTTT.

V is TRBV9 and J is TRBJ2-3; 11 bases agree with TRBD2. CDR1 and CDR2 from the germline V gene are SGDLS and YYNGEE. This CDR3 has 18 residues. V dropped 0 bases and J dropped 2; count of bases not matched to a gene: 8. In nucleotides, the CDR3 is TGTGCCAGCAGCGTAGCACCGGGACTAGCGGCGATCACAGATACGCAGTATTTT. It is translated as CASSVAPGLAAITDTQYF.

V usage is TRBV4-2 and J usage is TRBJ2-7; 7 bases are shared with TRBD1. CDR3 size: 15 residues. V dropped 5 bases and J dropped 6; count of bases not matched to a gene: 13. From germline, CDR1 is LGHNA and CDR2 YNFKEQ. Here the CDR3 reads CASSSLDRVGGEQYF. The CDR3, as DNA: TGTGCCAGCAGCAGCCTCGACAGGGTAGGCGGCGAGCAGTACTTC.

The chain has TRBV4-3 and TRBJ2-1, with D unclear. The CDR3 runs 14 residues. V was clipped by 5 bases and J by 0 bases, with 8 bases between them. The germline gives CDR1 LGHNA, CDR2 YSLEER. The CDR3 bases are TGCGCCAGCAGCGTGACACCCTCCTACAATGAGCAGTTCTTC. This translates into CASSVTPSYNEQFF.

The rearrangement uses TRBV6-1 and TRBJ1-6, with a weak D call TRBD1 (5 bases). Per the germline V gene, CDR1 is MNHNS and CDR2 is SASEGT. The CDR3 contains 16 residues. Trimming removed 2 bases from V and 10 bases from J, with 18 bases in between. CDR3 sequence reads: CASSEQGGVYRSPLHF. CDR3 DNA: TGTGCCAGCAGTGAACAGGGAGGGGTCTATCGATCACCCCTCCACTTT.

This clonotype was detected a few times. V usage is TRBV10-3 and J usage is TRBJ1-5; D possibly corresponds to TRBD1 (6 bases). V lost 10 bases and J lost 5, with 18 bases in between. Germline values: CDR1 ENHRY, CDR2 SYGVKD. The CDR3 is 14 residues long. The CDR3 loop is CATAAREGDQPQHF. The CDR3 DNA follows: TGTGCCACCGCCGCTCGGGAGGGGGATCAGCCCCAGCATTTT.

This rearrangement joins TRBV5-5 to TRBJ2-7, with TRBD1 identical over 8 bases. The junction had 8 bases not matched to a gene; V was cut back by 3 bases and J by 6 bases. In germline, CDR1 is SGHKS, CDR2 YYEKEE (reference sequence). This CDR3 has 14 residues. CDR3 sequence (DNA): TGTGCCAGCAGCTATGGACAGGGTGTCCGCGAGCAGTACTTC. As protein: CASSYGQGVREQYF.

The chain links TRBV9 to TRBJ2-7, with TRBD2 matching 9 bases. The CDR3 totals 16 residues. Germline V gene lookup returns CDR1 SGDLS and CDR2 YYNGEE. J gave up 2 bases and V 0 bases, and 6 bases lay outside the gene matches. The CDR3 protein is CASSVGDAGGPYEQYF. The CDR3, as DNA: TGTGCCAGCAGCGTAGGGGACGCGGGAGGGCCCTACGAGCAGTACTTC.

This chain joins TRBV11-2 and TRBJ2-7, with a weak D call TRBD2 (6 bases). Germline CDR1 and CDR2: SGHAT and FQNNGV. Trimming shortened V by 8 bases and J by 3 bases, and 17 bases separated the two germline ends. The CDR3 is 14 residues long. CDR3: CASRAGQLFYEQYF. The CDR3 DNA reads as TGTGCCAGCCGTGCGGGGCAGCTCTTCTACGAGCAGTACTTC.

This clonotype was seen a handful of times. V is TRBV2 and J is TRBJ2-7; tentative D call: TRBD2 (5 bases). CDR3 length equals 12 residues. Trimming shortened V by 6 bases and J by 11 bases, and 17 bases separated the two germline ends. Germline assignment: CDR1 SNHLY and CDR2 FYNNEI. The CDR3 bases are TGTGCCAGCAGCGGCCCTGAGCGGTTAAAGTACTTC. It encodes CASSGPERLKYF.

This clonotype showed up just a few times. The DNA of the CDR3 is TGCGCCAGCAGCCCCTCGGATAGCGGGAGGGCCTACAATGAGCAGTTCTTC. Protein sequence: CASSPSDSGRAYNEQFF. The V call is TRBV5-1, the J call TRBJ2-1, with 11 bases aligning to TRBD2. The CDR3 totals 17 residues. The germline gives CDR1 SGHRS, CDR2 YFSETQ. The trim removed 4 bases at V and 2 bases at J, leaving 8 bases unmatched. The variable domain in full, completed from reference TRBV5-1 and TRBJ2-1, reads KAGVTQTPRYLIKTRGQQVTLSCSPISGHRSVSWYQQTPGQGLQFLFEYFSETQRNKGNFPGRFSGRQFSNSRSEMNVSTLELGDSALYLCASSPSDSGRAYNEQFFGPGTRLTVL.

This chain links TRBV20-1 with TRBJ2-6, with no clear D. Trimming shortened V by 4 bases and J by 3 bases, and 13 bases separated the two germline ends. CDR3 length: 15 residues. CDR1 and CDR2 from the germline V gene are DFQATT and SNEGSKA (reference sequence). CDR3 DNA sequence: TGCAGTGCTACACGTCCGACTGTTGGGGCCAACGTCCTGACTTTC. It yields the protein CSATRPTVGANVLTF.